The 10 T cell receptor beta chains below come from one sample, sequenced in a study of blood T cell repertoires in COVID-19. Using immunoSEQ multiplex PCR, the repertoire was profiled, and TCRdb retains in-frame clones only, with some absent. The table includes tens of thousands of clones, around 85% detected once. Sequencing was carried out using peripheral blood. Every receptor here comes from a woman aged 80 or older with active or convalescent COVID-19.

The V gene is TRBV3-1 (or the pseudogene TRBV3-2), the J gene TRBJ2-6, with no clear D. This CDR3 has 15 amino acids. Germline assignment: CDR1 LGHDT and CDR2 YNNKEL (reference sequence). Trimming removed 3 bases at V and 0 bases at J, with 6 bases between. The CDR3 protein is CASSHQFSGANVLTF. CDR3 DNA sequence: TGTGCCAGCAGCCATCAGTTCTCTGGGGCCAACGTCCTGACTTTC.

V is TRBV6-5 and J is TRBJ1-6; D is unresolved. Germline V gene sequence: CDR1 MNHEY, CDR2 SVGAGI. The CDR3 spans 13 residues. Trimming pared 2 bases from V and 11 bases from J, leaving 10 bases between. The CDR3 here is CASSYLSSTPLHF. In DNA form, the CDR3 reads TGTGCCAGCAGTTACCTAAGTTCCACACCCCTCCACTTT.

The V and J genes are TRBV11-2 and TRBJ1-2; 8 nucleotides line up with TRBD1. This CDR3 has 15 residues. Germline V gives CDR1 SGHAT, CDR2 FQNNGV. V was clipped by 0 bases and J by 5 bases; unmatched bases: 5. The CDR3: CASSLEWTGWYGYTF. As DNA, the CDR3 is TGTGCCAGCAGCTTAGAATGGACAGGGTGGTATGGCTACACCTTC. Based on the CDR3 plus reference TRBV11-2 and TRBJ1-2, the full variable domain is EAGVAQSPRYKIIEKRQSVAFWCNPISGHATLYWYQQILGQGPKLLIQFQNNGVVDDSQLPKDRFSAERLKGVDSTLKIQPAKLEDSAVYLCASSLEWTGWYGYTFGSGTRLTVV.

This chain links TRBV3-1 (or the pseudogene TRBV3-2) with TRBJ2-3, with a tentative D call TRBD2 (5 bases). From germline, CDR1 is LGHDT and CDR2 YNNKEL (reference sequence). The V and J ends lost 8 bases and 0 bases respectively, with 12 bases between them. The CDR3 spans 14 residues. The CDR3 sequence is CASRGSGSTDTQYF. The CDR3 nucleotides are TGTGCCAGCCGAGGTTCGGGGAGCACAGATACGCAGTATTTT.

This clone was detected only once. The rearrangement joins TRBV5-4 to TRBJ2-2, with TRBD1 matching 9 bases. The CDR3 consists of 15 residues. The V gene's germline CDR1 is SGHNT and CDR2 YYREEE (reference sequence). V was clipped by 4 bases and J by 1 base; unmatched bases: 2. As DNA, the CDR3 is TGTGCCAGCAGCCCGGGACAGGGGAACACCGGGGAGCTGTTTTTT. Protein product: CASSPGQGNTGELFF.

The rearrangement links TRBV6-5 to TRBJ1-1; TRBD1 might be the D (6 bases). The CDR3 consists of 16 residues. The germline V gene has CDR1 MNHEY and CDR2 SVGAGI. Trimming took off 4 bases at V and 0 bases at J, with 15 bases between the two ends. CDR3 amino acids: CASSSGQFLMNTEAFF. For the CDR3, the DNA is TGTGCCAGCAGTTCTGGACAGTTTCTAATGAACACTGAAGCTTTCTTT.

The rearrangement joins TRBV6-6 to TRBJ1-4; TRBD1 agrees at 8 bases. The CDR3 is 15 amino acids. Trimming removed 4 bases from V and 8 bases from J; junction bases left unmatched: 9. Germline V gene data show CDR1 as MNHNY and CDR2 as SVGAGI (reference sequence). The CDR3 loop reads CASSLPGTGVEKLFF. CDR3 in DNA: TGTGCCAGCAGTTTACCCGGGACAGGAGTCGAAAAACTGTTTTTT.

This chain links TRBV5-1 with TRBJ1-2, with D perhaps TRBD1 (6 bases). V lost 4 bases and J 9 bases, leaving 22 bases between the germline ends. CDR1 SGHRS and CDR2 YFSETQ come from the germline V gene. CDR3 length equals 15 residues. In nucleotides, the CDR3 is TGCGCCAGCAGCCCCGGACAGCCCCTAGGGCGAAGCTACACCTTC. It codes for CASSPGQPLGRSYTF.

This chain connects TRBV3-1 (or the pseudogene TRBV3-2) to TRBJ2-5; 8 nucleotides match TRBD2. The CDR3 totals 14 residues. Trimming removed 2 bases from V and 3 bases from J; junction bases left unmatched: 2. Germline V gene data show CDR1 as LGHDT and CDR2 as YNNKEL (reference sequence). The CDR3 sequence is CASSQRGGKETQYF. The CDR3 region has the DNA TGTGCCAGCAGCCAACGGGGGGGTAAAGAGACCCAGTACTTC.

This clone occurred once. The CDR3 DNA reads as TGCGCCAGCAGCACAGGGACACAAAGAAACACCGGGGAGCTGTTTTTT. Amino acid sequence: CASSTGTQRNTGELFF. The rearrangement links TRBV5-1 to TRBJ2-2, with D perhaps matching TRBD1 (6 bases). V dropped 4 bases and J dropped 2 bases, with 15 bases sitting between them. The CDR3 runs 16 residues. Germline CDR1 and CDR2: SGHRS and YFSETQ.